The sequence of this T cell receptor (beta chain) was determined in a study of spatial heterogeneity in lung cancer. Study details: Alpha-chain sequences were detected in numbers that were consistently lower than beta-chain sequences. Whole-study findings and limits: Ubiquitous, expanded tumor-derived TCRs were more frequently observed in blood at resection than at follow-up.

As to time point: sample taken at primary tumor resection. Whole RNA was taken from tumor, nontumor lung or frozen PBMC; it was then sequenced unsorted. Donors were around 70 untreated early-stage non-small cell lung cancer patients. This clonotype was counted ten times or more. Its cognate antigen is unknown. TCR cDNA molecules each had a unique molecular identifier. TCRdb reprocessed the 5' RACE reads via MiXCR and lists one record per CDR3 protein. Among 4,000 or so distinct CDR3 sequences listed, around 8.2% were seen once. The sequence came from a female donor with early-stage non-small cell lung cancer. The material was PBMCs, obtained at surgery.

CDR3 region: CSVEGQGGETQYF. The CDR3 coding sequence is TGCAGCGTTGAAGGTCAGGGAGGAGAGACCCAGTACTTC. J is TRBJ2-5 and V is TRBV29-1; TRBD2 is a possible D gene (6 bases). Trimming took off 1 base at V and 4 bases at J, with 10 bases between the two ends. The CDR3 totals 13 residues. Per germline, CDR1 SQVTM and CDR2 ANQGSEA.